Shown below are 31 T cell receptor beta chains from a single sample sequenced in a study of cytomegalovirus exposure and HLA in healthy donors. The PCR was carried out with 60 Vbeta primers and 13 Jbeta primers. The table came from immunoSEQ multiplex PCR; TCRdb's copy has only in-frame clones and leaves some out. The sample holds tens of thousands of clones, roughly 80% seen once. The source material was PBMCs. The receptors shown here come from a woman under 30 in good health and CMV-seropositive.

The rearrangement links TRBV6-1 to TRBJ1-2; tentatively, D is TRBD1 (5 bases). Trimming stripped 4 bases from V and 2 bases from J, with 5 bases between. The CDR3 extends over 12 amino acids. Germline V gene sequence: CDR1 MNHNS, CDR2 SASEGT. In DNA form, the CDR3 reads TGTGCCAGCAGTGGACAGAACTATGGCTACACCTTC. Protein product: CASSGQNYGYTF.

V usage is TRBV19 and J usage is TRBJ2-5; TRBD1 agrees at 8 bases. The CDR3 sequence is 13 residues long. CDR1 and CDR2 (germline): LNHDA, SQIVND (reference sequence). The V gene end was trimmed by 5 bases and the J gene end by 5 bases; junction bases not matched to a gene: 4. The CDR3 nucleotides read TGTGCCAGTAGTGCAAACAGGGGGGAGACCCAGTACTTC. Its translation is CASSANRGETQYF.

This clone appeared a few times. V and J are TRBV13 and TRBJ2-3, with 11 bases identical to TRBD2. Germline V gene lookup returns CDR1 PRHDT and CDR2 FYEKMQ (reference sequence). The length of the CDR3 is 16 residues. V lost 5 bases and J lost 3; bases outside the gene matches: 7. CDR3 sequence reads: CASSHPPSGRTDTQYF. The CDR3, as DNA: TGTGCCAGCAGCCACCCCCCTAGCGGGAGGACAGATACGCAGTATTTT.

The rearrangement joins TRBV18 to TRBJ2-2; no clear D gene. The V end was cut by 3 bases, the J end by 1 base, with 6 bases between. The CDR3 is made up of 14 amino acids. CDR1 KGHSH and CDR2 LQKENI come from the germline V gene. The CDR3 loop is CASSPSENTGELFF. CDR3 DNA sequence: TGTGCCAGCTCACCCTCAGAGAACACCGGGGAGCTGTTTTTT.

V usage is TRBV13 and J usage is TRBJ2-7, with a weak D call TRBD2 (6 bases). Germline V gives CDR1 PRHDT, CDR2 FYEKMQ (reference sequence). The ends were cut back, 6 bases at V and 5 bases at J, with 17 bases in the middle. CDR3 length: 14 amino acids. The CDR3 loop is CASSRGGEEDEQYF. As DNA, the CDR3 is TGTGCCAGCAGTAGAGGCGGGGAGGAGGACGAGCAGTACTTC. The whole variable domain, remainder taken from reference TRBV13 and TRBJ2-7, is AAGVIQSPRHLIKEKRETATLKCYPIPRHDTVYWYQQGPGQDPQFLISFYEKMQSDKGSIPDRFSAQQFSDYHSELNMSSLELGDSALYFCASSRGGEEDEQYFGPGTRLTVT.

The rearrangement uses TRBV11-1 and TRBJ2-5; 8 nucleotides align to TRBD1. The germline V gene encodes CDR1 SGHAT and CDR2 FQDESV (reference sequence). CDR3 size: 14 residues. The V gene end was trimmed by 3 bases and the J gene end by 5 bases; junction bases not matched to a gene: 5. CDR3 loop: CASSFQGAGETQYF. The DNA of the CDR3 is TGTGCCAGCAGCTTTCAGGGGGCTGGGGAGACCCAGTACTTC.

The rearrangement uses TRBV9 and TRBJ2-7, with a tentative D call TRBD1 (6 bases). Germline lookup yields CDR1 SGDLS and CDR2 YYNGEE. The CDR3 extends over 14 amino acids. Trimming left V 4 bases short and J 3 bases short, with 14 bases between. The CDR3 region has the DNA TGTGCCAGCAGCAGTGGACAGCCGTTCTACGAGCAGTACTTC. Translated: CASSSGQPFYEQYF.

The CDR3 spells CSAAGMLKQGNYEQYF. The CDR3 DNA sequence: TGCAGCGCTGCAGGAATGTTGAAACAGGGGAACTACGAGCAGTACTTC. The gene calls are TRBV29-1 and TRBJ2-7; TRBD1 matches at 7 bases. This CDR3 contains 16 residues. V lost 7 bases, J lost 3 bases, and 18 bases stayed unmatched. CDR1 and CDR2 from the germline V gene are SQVTM and ANQGSEA.

This chain links TRBV7-2 with TRBJ2-7; unclear D gene. CDR3 size: 14 residues. CDR1 and CDR2 (germline): SGHTA, FQGNSA. Trimming took 0 bases from V and 4 from J, leaving 10 bases between them. The CDR3 here is CASSLATEQYEQYF. The CDR3 nucleotides read TGTGCCAGCAGCTTAGCAACCGAGCAATACGAGCAGTACTTC. Using reference TRBV7-2 and TRBJ2-7 for the parts outside the CDR3, the full variable domain is GAGVSQSPSNKVTEKGKDVELRCDPISGHTALYWYRQSLGQGLEFLIYFQGNSAPDKSGLPSDRFSAERTGGSVSTLTIQRTQQEDSAVYLCASSLATEQYEQYFGPGTRLTVT.

This chain uses TRBV28 with TRBJ2-5; 11 positions match TRBD1. This CDR3 contains 14 residues. From germline, CDR1 is MDHEN and CDR2 SYDVKM. V was clipped by 6 bases and J by 6 bases; unmatched bases: 6. CDR3 amino acids: CASSWTGGAQTQYF. The CDR3 nucleotides read TGTGCCAGCAGCTGGACAGGGGGCGCCCAGACCCAGTACTTC.

The rearrangement uses TRBV5-6 and TRBJ1-1; D is perhaps TRBD1 (6 bases). The ends were cut back, 6 bases at V and 7 bases at J, with 13 bases in the middle. CDR3 length: 12 residues. Germline CDR1 and CDR2: SGHDT and YYEEEE. CDR3 nucleotides: TGTGCCAGCATCCTTGCAGGGGTTGAAGCTTTCTTT. This gives the protein CASILAGVEAFF.

The chain carries TRBV7-3 and TRBJ2-3, with 7 positions matching TRBD1. The CDR3 is 16 amino acids. The germline gives CDR1 SGHTA, CDR2 FQGTGA. Unmatched junction bases numbered 5, after V lost 1 base and J lost 1 base. CDR3 sequence: CASSLKVGQGTDTQYF. CDR3 nucleotide sequence: TGTGCCAGCAGCTTAAAGGTCGGACAGGGCACAGATACGCAGTATTTT.

This clone appeared a few times. This sequence joins TRBV6-1 and TRBJ2-1; TRBD2 matches 9 bases. V was clipped by 4 bases and J by 1 base; unmatched bases: 11. Germline lookup yields CDR1 MNHNS and CDR2 SASEGT. This CDR3 has 18 amino acids. CDR3 DNA: TGTGCCAGCAGTGCCCTGGGGTTGCGGGAGGGGTCCTACAATGAGCAGTTCTTC. This sequence encodes CASSALGLREGSYNEQFF.

The J gene is TRBJ2-5, the V gene TRBV28, with TRBD2 matching 8 bases. The CDR3 runs 13 residues. Germline CDR1 and CDR2: MDHEN and SYDVKM. The V and J ends lost 7 bases and 2 bases, in that order; junction bases with no gene match: 3. The CDR3 coding sequence is TGTGCCAGCACTCGGGGGGGGCAAGAGACCCAGTACTTC. Translation gives CASTRGGQETQYF.

The V gene is TRBV19, the J gene TRBJ2-4; D uncertain. The CDR3 contains 14 residues. Trimming removed 5 bases from V and 0 bases from J, with 8 bases in between. Germline V gives CDR1 LNHDA, CDR2 SQIVND (reference sequence). The CDR3 sequence is CASSPVLAKNIQYF. The CDR3 nucleotides are TGTGCCAGTAGTCCCGTCTTAGCCAAAAACATTCAGTACTTC.

J is TRBJ2-3 and V is TRBV27; TRBD2 is a possible D gene (6 bases). CDR1 and CDR2 from the germline V gene are MNHEY and SMNVEV (reference sequence). The CDR3 length is 15 residues. Trimming shortened V by 5 bases and J by 4 bases, and 16 bases separated the two germline ends. CDR3 amino acids: CASSPTSSGADTQYF. The CDR3, as DNA: TGTGCCAGCAGTCCCACATCCTCGGGAGCAGATACGCAGTATTTT.

This clone was recorded once. The genes are TRBV11-2 and TRBJ2-5; TRBD2 aligns across 9 bases. The length of the CDR3 is 16 residues. CDR1 is SGHAT and CDR2 is FQNNGV in the germline V gene. The ends lost 2 bases at V and 5 bases at J; junction bases unmatched: 9. This CDR3 reads CASSLTKGLAAETQYF. In DNA form, the CDR3 reads TGTGCCAGCAGCTTAACCAAGGGACTAGCAGCTGAGACCCAGTACTTC.

The chain is built from TRBV2 and TRBJ2-2, with a tentative D call TRBD2 (7 bases). V lost 1 base and J 4 bases, leaving 22 bases between the germline ends. CDR1 and CDR2 from the germline V gene are SNHLY and FYNNEI. The CDR3 consists of 19 residues. In DNA form, the CDR3 reads TGTGCCAGCAGTGAAGGCCAATTCACGGGGCGGGGGCCCACCGGGGAGCTGTTTTTT. Amino acids: CASSEGQFTGRGPTGELFF.

V gene TRBV19 combines with J gene TRBJ1-1; TRBD1 agrees at 8 bases. V shed 4 bases, J shed 5 bases, and the junction held 12 bases outside the gene matches. The CDR3 extends over 16 amino acids. The V gene's germline CDR1 is LNHDA and CDR2 SQIVND (reference sequence). CDR3 in amino acids: CASSTGGTGGETEAFF. CDR3 sequence (DNA): TGTGCCAGTAGTACCGGAGGAACAGGGGGTGAGACTGAAGCTTTCTTT.

This chain links TRBV6-6 with TRBJ2-1, with 9 bases identical to TRBD2. The CDR3 consists of 16 residues. V gave up 5 bases and J gave up 5 bases; unmatched junction bases: 10. Germline assignment: CDR1 MNHNY and CDR2 SVGAGI (reference sequence). The DNA of the CDR3 is TGTGCCAGCAGTACGACTAGCGGAACCCCGAACAATGAGCAGTTCTTC. Its protein is CASSTTSGTPNNEQFF.

The chain uses TRBV6-6 and TRBJ2-7; 9 positions agree with TRBD1. CDR3 length: 14 amino acids. With V trimmed by 5 bases and J by 0 bases, 2 bases remained unmatched. CDR1 is MNHNY, CDR2 SVGAGI, per germline (reference sequence). This CDR3 is CASSGTGNSYEQYF. CDR3 sequence (DNA): TGTGCCAGCAGTGGGACAGGGAACTCCTACGAGCAGTACTTC.

The count of this clone is one. This chain uses TRBV28 with TRBJ2-3; 11 nucleotides agree with TRBD2. Trimming removed 6 bases from V and 1 base from J; junction bases left unmatched: 3. The germline CDR1 and CDR2 sequences are MDHEN and SYDVKM. The CDR3 runs 15 residues. CDR3: CASRVAGGGTDTQYF. The CDR3 coding sequence is TGTGCCAGCAGAGTAGCGGGAGGGGGCACAGATACGCAGTATTTT.

This clone has more than one count but fewer than ten. The chain joins TRBV10-3 to TRBJ1-3, with no clear D. CDR1 is ENHRY, CDR2 SYGVKD, per germline. Trimming removed 2 bases at V and 0 bases at J, with 11 bases between. This CDR3 spans 16 amino acids. CDR3 residues: CAISELEVTSGNTIYF. The CDR3, as DNA: TGTGCCATCAGTGAGCTTGAGGTAACCTCTGGAAACACCATATATTTT.

The sample holds one count of this clone. V and J are TRBV7-8 and TRBJ1-1; TRBD1 matches at 7 bases. The V gene's germline CDR1 is SGHVS and CDR2 FQNEAQ. The V segment lost 5 bases and the J segment 5 bases; nucleotides outside the gene matches: 11. This CDR3 region has 15 residues. CDR3 in amino acids: CASSPRDSVGTEAFF. The CDR3 bases are TGTGCCAGCAGCCCAAGGGACAGTGTCGGGACTGAAGCTTTCTTT.

The chain uses TRBV4-2 and TRBJ1-4; possibly TRBD1 for D (5 bases). Trimming removed 4 bases at V and 7 bases at J, with 19 bases between. Per germline, CDR1 LGHNA and CDR2 YNFKEQ. The CDR3 length is 16 residues. In DNA form, the CDR3 reads TGTGCCAGCAGCCGCCTGGTGGGGCAGGAGGGTGAAAAACTGTTTTTT. Encoded protein: CASSRLVGQEGEKLFF.

This clone appeared once. V gene TRBV4-1 combines with J gene TRBJ2-5; 8 bases line up with TRBD2. The end of the DNA aligns better with TRBJ2-7, so the J call may be wrong. This CDR3 contains 16 residues. Germline V gives CDR1 MGHRA, CDR2 YSYEKL. The CDR3 DNA reads as TGCGCCAGCAGCCAAGAAACCGGGACTAGAATCCACGAGCAGTACTTC. Amino acids: CASSQETGTRIHEQYF.

The chain links TRBV9 to TRBJ2-7; D is ambiguous. The V gene lost 0 bases and the J gene lost 4 bases, with 8 bases spanning the gap. CDR3 size: 13 residues. The germline gives CDR1 SGDLS, CDR2 YYNGEE. CDR3 sequence (DNA): TGTGCCAGCAGCGTAGGTGAGATGTACGAGCAGTACTTC. Its translation: CASSVGEMYEQYF.

V is TRBV7-2 and J is TRBJ2-6; D call uncertain. Germline-derived CDR1 and CDR2 are SGHTA and FQGNSA. V was shortened by 3 bases and J by 0 bases, with 6 bases between the two germline ends. The CDR3 length is 15 residues. CDR3 region: CASSLSHSGANVLTF. The CDR3 DNA follows: TGTGCCAGCAGCTTGAGTCACTCTGGGGCCAACGTCCTGACTTTC.

A few counts support this clone. The chain carries TRBV4-2 and TRBJ2-5; TRBD2 matches 8 bases. Germline V CDR1 and CDR2: LGHNA, YNFKEQ. The CDR3 is made up of 17 amino acids. Trimming cost V 1 base and J 5 bases; bases outside gene matches: 12. The CDR3: CASSQGGPGTGGETQYF. The CDR3 region has the DNA TGTGCCAGCAGCCAAGGAGGCCCCGGGACGGGGGGGGAGACCCAGTACTTC.

This clone was seen a single time. This sequence joins TRBV4-3 and TRBJ2-3; possible D gene TRBD1, 6 bases. The CDR3 length is 16 residues. Trimming stripped 0 bases from V and 1 base from J, with 11 bases between. Germline loops: CDR1 LGHNA, CDR2 YSLEER. The CDR3 protein is CASSQDRGWGTDTQYF. The CDR3 region has the DNA TGCGCCAGCAGCCAAGACAGGGGTTGGGGCACAGATACGCAGTATTTT.

The V call is TRBV6-1, the J call TRBJ1-2, with a possible D match to TRBD1 (5 bases). CDR1 is MNHNS and CDR2 is SASEGT in the germline V gene. Trimming removed 5 bases from V and 2 bases from J, with 15 bases in between. The CDR3 length is 15 residues. CDR3 coding DNA: TGTGCCAGCAGTATAAGACTTTCAGGGAACTATGGCTACACCTTC. Translation gives CASSIRLSGNYGYTF.